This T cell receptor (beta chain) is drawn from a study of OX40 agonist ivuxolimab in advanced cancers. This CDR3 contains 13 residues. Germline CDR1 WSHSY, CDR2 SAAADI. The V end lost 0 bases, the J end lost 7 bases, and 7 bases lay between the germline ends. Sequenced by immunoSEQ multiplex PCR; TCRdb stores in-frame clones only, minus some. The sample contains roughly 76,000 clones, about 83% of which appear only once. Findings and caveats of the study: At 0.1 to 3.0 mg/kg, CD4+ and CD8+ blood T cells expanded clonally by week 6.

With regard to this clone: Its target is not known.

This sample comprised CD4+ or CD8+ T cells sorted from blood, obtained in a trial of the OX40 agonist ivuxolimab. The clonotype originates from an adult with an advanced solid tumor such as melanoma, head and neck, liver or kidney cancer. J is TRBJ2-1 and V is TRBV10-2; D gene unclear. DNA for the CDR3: TGCGCCAGCAGTGAGTCCCATAGGAATGAGCAGTTCTTC. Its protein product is CASSESHRNEQFF.